These 13 T cell receptor beta chains were all obtained from the same sample, sequenced in a study of blood T cell repertoires in COVID-19. Measured with immunoSEQ multiplex PCR; TCRdb has only the in-frame clones, and not every one. The profile covers some 88,000 clones, with 86% appearing a single time and approximately 6.8% taken by the ten largest. Specimen: peripheral blood. These receptors were obtained from a man in his sixties with acute or convalescent COVID-19.

The chain couples TRBV19 to TRBJ2-6; tentative D call: TRBD2 (7 bases). CDR1 is LNHDA and CDR2 is SQIVND in the germline V gene (reference sequence). The CDR3 has 18 amino acids. Trimming took off 6 bases at V and 0 bases at J, with 18 bases between the two ends. CDR3 sequence reads: CASSLRGGGLSGANVLTF. CDR3 coding DNA: TGTGCCAGTAGCCTCCGGGGAGGGGGACTCTCTGGGGCCAACGTCCTGACTTTC.

This clone was seen a handful of times. This chain joins TRBV29-1 and TRBJ2-7; TRBD1 is a possible D gene (6 bases). In germline, CDR1 is SQVTM, CDR2 ANQGSEA. The CDR3 runs 11 residues. Trimming cost V 4 bases and J 7 bases, with 11 bases left between them. CDR3 nucleotides: TGCAGCGTTGCCGTTGACAGGGAGCAGTACTTC. It translates to CSVAVDREQYF.

This sequence joins TRBV19 and TRBJ2-5, with D uncertain. V gave up 1 base and J gave up 1 base, with 13 bases separating them. The CDR3 loop spans 16 amino acids. Germline V CDR1 and CDR2: LNHDA, SQIVND (reference sequence). CDR3 nucleotides: TGTGCCAGTAGTATAGTTTTTAGAACAGTCCAAGAGACCCAGTACTTC. Its protein is CASSIVFRTVQETQYF.

A single count supports this clone. The rearrangement joins TRBV6-1 to TRBJ1-2; D gene ambiguous. The CDR3 runs to 14 residues. V dropped 1 base and J dropped 1 base, with 7 bases sitting between them. The germline V gene encodes CDR1 MNHNS and CDR2 SASEGT. This CDR3 is CASSEGAGNYGYTF. The CDR3 DNA reads as TGTGCCAGCAGTGAAGGGGCCGGTAACTATGGCTACACCTTC.

In nucleotides, the CDR3 is TGTGCCAGCTCACCACCAGGGGCTAGCGGGAGGAGGGTTTCCTACGAGCAGTACTTC. Translated: CASSPPGASGRRVSYEQYF. This chain connects TRBV18 to TRBJ2-7; 11 positions agree with TRBD2. V trimming: 0 bases; J trimming: 1 base; junction bases outside the gene matches: 11. CDR3 size: 19 residues. CDR1 is KGHSH, CDR2 LQKENI, per germline.

This chain connects TRBV29-1 to TRBJ2-2; the match to TRBD1 covers 9 bases. Germline V gene lookup returns CDR1 SQVTM and CDR2 ANQGSEA. With V trimmed by 7 bases and J by 3 bases, 6 bases remained unmatched. The CDR3 runs to 14 residues. The CDR3 region is CSGGQGTYTGELFF. The CDR3 nucleotides are TGCAGCGGTGGACAGGGGACATACACCGGGGAGCTGTTTTTT.

With regard to this clone: Its ends do not fully match the called genes, so a read error is possible. The CDR3 loop is CATSGSGTGHEQFF. The CDR3 DNA sequence: TGTGCCACGAGTGGTTCCGGGACAGGGCATGAGCAGTTCTTC. The V call is TRBV24-1, the J call TRBJ2-1; 9 positions match TRBD1. From germline, CDR1 is KGHDR and CDR2 SFDVKD. The CDR3 length is 14 residues.

CDR3 protein: CASSQATGTGGYTF. In DNA form, the CDR3 reads TGTGCCAGCAGCCAAGCTACCGGGACAGGAGGCTACACCTTC. This sequence joins TRBV3-1 (or the pseudogene TRBV3-2) and TRBJ1-2; 8 bases align to TRBD1. The J segment lost 8 bases and the V segment lost 1 base, leaving 6 bases of the junction unmatched. The germline V gene has CDR1 LGHDT and CDR2 YNNKEL (reference sequence). CDR3 size: 14 residues.

The gene calls are TRBV30 and TRBJ1-2, with no clear D. Germline values: CDR1 GTSNPN, CDR2 SVGIG (reference sequence). With 2 bases removed from V and 8 bases from J, the gap between germline ends came to 21 bases. The CDR3 runs to 15 residues. The CDR3 sequence is CAWSLTGMKWRGYTF. The CDR3, as DNA: TGTGCCTGGAGTCTTACCGGCATGAAATGGAGGGGCTACACCTTC. The whole variable domain, remainder taken from reference TRBV30 and TRBJ1-2, is SQTIHQWPATLVQPVGSPLSLECTVEGTSNPNLYWYRQAAGRGLQLLFYSVGIGQISSEVPQNLSASRPQDRQFILSSKKLLLSDSGFYLCAWSLTGMKWRGYTFGSGTRLTVV.

The rearrangement links TRBV7-6 to TRBJ2-5; no firm D call. Trimming took off 4 bases at V and 5 bases at J, with 5 bases between the two ends. Germline-derived CDR1 and CDR2 are SGHVS and FNYEAQ. The CDR3 has 11 residues. The DNA of the CDR3 is TGTGCCAGCAGCTGGAGTGAGACCCAGTACTTC. It translates to CASSWSETQYF.

The chain combines TRBV29-1 with TRBJ2-7; D gene uncertain. CDR1 and CDR2 from the germline V gene are SQVTM and ANQGSEA. This CDR3 has 11 residues. Between the trimmed V and J ends, which lost 5 bases and 3 bases, there was a span of 8 bases. CDR3 nucleotide sequence: TGCAGCGTTTCCGAGCTCTACGAGCAGTACTTC. It yields the protein CSVSELYEQYF.

J is TRBJ1-1 and V is TRBV5-6, with TRBD1 matching over 7 bases. Germline lookup yields CDR1 SGHDT and CDR2 YYEEEE. This CDR3 has 13 residues. V lost 5 bases and J lost 6; bases outside the gene matches: 7. This chain's CDR3 is CASSMTGTAEAFF. The CDR3 bases are TGTGCCAGCAGTATGACAGGGACTGCTGAAGCTTTCTTT.

This clone was picked up one time. The J gene is TRBJ2-1, the V gene TRBV7-2; 8 nucleotides match TRBD2. The germline CDR1 and CDR2 sequences are SGHTA and FQGNSA. Trimming cost V 4 bases and J 9 bases; bases outside gene matches: 11. CDR3 length equals 15 residues. The CDR3 coding sequence is TGTGCCAGCAGCTCCGGACTAGCTGGGAAGGGTGAGCAGTTCTTC. Protein product: CASSSGLAGKGEQFF.